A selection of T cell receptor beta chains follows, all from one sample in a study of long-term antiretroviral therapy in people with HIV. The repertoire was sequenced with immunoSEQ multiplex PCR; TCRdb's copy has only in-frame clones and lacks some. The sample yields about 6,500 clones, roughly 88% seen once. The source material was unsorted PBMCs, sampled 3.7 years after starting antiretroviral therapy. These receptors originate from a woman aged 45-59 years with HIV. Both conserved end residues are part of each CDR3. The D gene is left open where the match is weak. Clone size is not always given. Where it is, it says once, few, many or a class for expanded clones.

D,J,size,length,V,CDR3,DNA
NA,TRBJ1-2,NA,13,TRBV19,CASSMTTGYGYTF,TGTGCCAGTAGTATGACGACAGGCTATGGCTACACCTTC
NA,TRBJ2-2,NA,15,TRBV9,CASSVAGGDTGELFF,TGTGCCAGCAGCGTAGCGGGTGGGGACACCGGGGAGCTGTTTTTT
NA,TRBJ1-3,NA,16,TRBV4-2,CASSQDGTGTGNTIYF,TGTGCCAGCAGCCAAGATGGAACAGGTACTGGAAACACCATATATTTT
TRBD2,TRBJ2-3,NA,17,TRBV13,CASSLGTSGGGTDTQYF,TGTGCCAGCAGCTTGGGGACTAGCGGCGGGGGGACAGATACGCAGTATTTT
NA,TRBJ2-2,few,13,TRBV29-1,CSVADSNTGELFF,TGCAGCGTTGCAGACTCGAACACCGGGGAGCTGTTTTTT
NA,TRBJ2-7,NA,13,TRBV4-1,CASSQDPWYEQYF,TGCGCCAGCAGCCAAGACCCCTGGTACGAGCAGTACTTC
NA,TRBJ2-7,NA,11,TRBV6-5,CASRSFDEQYF,TGTGCCAGCAGGAGCTTCGACGAGCAGTACTTC
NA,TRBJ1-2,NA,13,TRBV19,CASRPRGDYGYTF,TGTGCCAGTCGCCCTAGGGGGGACTATGGCTACACCTTC
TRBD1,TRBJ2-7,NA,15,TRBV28,CASRRRGTGSYEQYF,TGTGCCAGCAGGCGAAGGGGGACAGGCTCCTACGAGCAGTACTTC
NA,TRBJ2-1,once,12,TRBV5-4,CASSDLAGEQFF,TGTGCCAGCAGCGACCTAGCCGGTGAGCAGTTCTTC
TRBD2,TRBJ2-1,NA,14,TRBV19,CASSIGGTYNEQFF,TGTGCCAGTAGTATCGGGGGGACCTACAATGAGCAGTTCTTC
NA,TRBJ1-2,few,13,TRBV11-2,CASSLAGTGGYTF,TGTGCCAGCAGCTTAGCGGGGACGGGTGGCTACACCTTC
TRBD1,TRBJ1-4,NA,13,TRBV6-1,CASADRPNEKLFF,TGTGCCAGCGCGGACAGGCCTAATGAAAAACTGTTTTTT
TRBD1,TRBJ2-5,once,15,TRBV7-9,CASSSERGRRETQYF,TGTGCCAGCAGCTCAGAGAGGGGGCGCAGAGAGACCCAGTACTTC
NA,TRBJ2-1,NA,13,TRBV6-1,CASKPNYSDEQFF,TGTGCCAGCAAGCCCAACTACTCTGATGAGCAGTTCTTC
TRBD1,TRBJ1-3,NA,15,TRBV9,CASSAKGQVGNTIYF,TGTGCCAGCAGCGCCAAGGGACAGGTGGGGAATACCATATATTTT
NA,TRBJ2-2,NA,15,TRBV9,CASSLGGRGTGELFF,TGTGCCAGCAGCCTAGGGGGAAGGGGCACCGGGGAGCTGTTTTTT
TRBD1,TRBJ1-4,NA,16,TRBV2,CASSGQGALSNEKLFF,TGTGCCAGCAGTGGGCAGGGGGCTTTATCTAATGAAAAACTGTTTTTT
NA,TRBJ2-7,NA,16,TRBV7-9,CASSPYQTGDYVKQYF,TGTGCCAGCAGCCCTTATCAGACAGGGGACTACGTTAAGCAGTACTTC
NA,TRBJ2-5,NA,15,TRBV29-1,CSVVWAWGDQETQYF,TGCAGCGTTGTTTGGGCTTGGGGGGACCAAGAGACCCAGTACTTC
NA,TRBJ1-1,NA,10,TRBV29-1,CSVVRVEAFF,TGCAGCGTTGTGAGGGTGGAAGCTTTCTTT
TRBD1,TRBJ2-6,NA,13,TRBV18,CASSPGTGDVLTF,TGTGCCAGCTCACCGGGGACAGGGGACGTCCTGACTTTC
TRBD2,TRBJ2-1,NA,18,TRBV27,CASSPRLAGGPSYNEQFF,TGTGCCAGCAGTCCCCGACTAGCGGGAGGGCCTTCCTACAATGAGCAGTTCTTC
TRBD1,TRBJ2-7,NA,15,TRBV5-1,CASRGTGRYSYEQYF,TGCGCCAGCAGGGGGACAGGGCGTTACTCCTACGAGCAGTACTTC
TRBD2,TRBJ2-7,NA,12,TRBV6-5,CAARGGDYEQYF,TGTGCCGCCCGGGGGGGCGACTACGAGCAGTACTTC
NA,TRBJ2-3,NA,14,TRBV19,CASSITASTDTQYF,TGTGCCAGTAGTATAACTGCGAGCACAGATACGCAGTATTTT
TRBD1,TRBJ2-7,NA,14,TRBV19,CATESGTGSYEQYF,TGTGCCACTGAATCCGGGACAGGGTCCTACGAGCAGTACTTC
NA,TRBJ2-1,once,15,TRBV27,CASQLDGSYYNEQFF,TGTGCCAGCCAATTAGACGGCAGCTACTACAATGAGCAGTTCTTC
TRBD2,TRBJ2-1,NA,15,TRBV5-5,CASSLGAGVGNEQFF,TGTGCCAGCAGCTTGGGTGCGGGAGTTGGGAATGAGCAGTTCTTC
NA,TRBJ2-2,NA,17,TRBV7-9,CASSLGGTYSNTGELFF,TGTGCCAGCAGCTTAGGAGGGACCTACTCGAACACCGGGGAGCTGTTTTTT
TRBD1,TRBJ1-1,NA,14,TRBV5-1,CASSWRTGYTEAFF,TGCGCCAGCAGCTGGCGGACAGGGTACACTGAAGCTTTCTTT
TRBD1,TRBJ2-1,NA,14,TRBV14,CASSRQGSYNEQFF,TGTGCCAGCAGCCGACAGGGCTCCTACAATGAGCAGTTCTTC
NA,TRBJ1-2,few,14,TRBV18,CASSPRSVVYGYTF,TGTGCCAGCTCACCACGGAGCGTCGTCTATGGCTACACCTTC
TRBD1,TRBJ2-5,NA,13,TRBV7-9,CASRTGRIETQYF,TGTGCCAGCAGGACAGGGCGAATAGAGACCCAGTACTTC
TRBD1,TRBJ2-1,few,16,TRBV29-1,CSVDGQGAKYYNEQFF,TGCAGCGTTGACGGACAGGGGGCGAAATACTACAATGAGCAGTTCTTC
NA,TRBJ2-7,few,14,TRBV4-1,CASSLRETLYEQYF,TGCGCCAGCAGCCTACGGGAAACTCTCTACGAGCAGTACTTC
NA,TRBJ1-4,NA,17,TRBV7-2,CASSLPGTAIPNEKLFF,TGTGCCAGCAGCCTCCCAGGGACCGCCATTCCTAATGAAAAACTGTTTTTT
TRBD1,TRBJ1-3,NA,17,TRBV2,CASSISGGWNSGNTIYF,TGTGCCAGCAGCATCTCAGGGGGGTGGAACTCTGGAAACACCATATATTTT
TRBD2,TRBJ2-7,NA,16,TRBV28,CASSTRGLAGANEQYF,TGTGCCAGCAGCACAAGGGGACTAGCGGGAGCCAACGAGCAGTACTTC
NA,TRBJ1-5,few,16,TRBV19,CASSIHPDNSNQPQHF,TGTGCCAGTAGTATTCACCCGGACAACAGCAATCAGCCCCAGCATTTT
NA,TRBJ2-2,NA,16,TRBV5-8,CASSLATGWDTGELFF,TGTGCCAGCAGCTTGGCTACGGGGTGGGACACCGGGGAGCTGTTTTTT
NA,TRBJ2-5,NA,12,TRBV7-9,CASSLVRETQYF,TGTGCCAGCAGCTTAGTCCGAGAGACCCAGTACTTC
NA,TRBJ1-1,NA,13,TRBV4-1,CASSPRVGIEAFF,TGCGCCAGCAGCCCAAGGGTGGGGATTGAAGCTTTCTTT